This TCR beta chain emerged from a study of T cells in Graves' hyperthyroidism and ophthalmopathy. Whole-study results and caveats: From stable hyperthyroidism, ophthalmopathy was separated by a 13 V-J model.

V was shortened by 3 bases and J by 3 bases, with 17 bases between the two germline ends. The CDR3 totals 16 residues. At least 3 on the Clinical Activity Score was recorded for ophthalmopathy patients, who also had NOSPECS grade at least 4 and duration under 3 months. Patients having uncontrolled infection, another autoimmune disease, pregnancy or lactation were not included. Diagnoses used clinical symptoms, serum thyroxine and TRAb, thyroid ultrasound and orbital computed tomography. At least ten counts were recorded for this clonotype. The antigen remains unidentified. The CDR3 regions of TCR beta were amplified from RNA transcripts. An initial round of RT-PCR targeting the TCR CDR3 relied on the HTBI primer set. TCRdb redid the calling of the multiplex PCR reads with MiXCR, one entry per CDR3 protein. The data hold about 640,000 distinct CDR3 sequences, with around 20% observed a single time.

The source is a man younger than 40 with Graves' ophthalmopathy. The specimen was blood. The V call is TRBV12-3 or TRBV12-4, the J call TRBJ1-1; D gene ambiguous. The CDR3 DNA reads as TGTGCCAGCAGTTTCGGGCAGAGCTTTGGACACACTGAAGCTTTCTTT. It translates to CASSFGQSFGHTEAFF.